This T cell receptor (beta chain) appears in the sequencing data of a study of blood T cell repertoires in COVID-19. In the study overall: Donors in the United States, Italy and Spain gave samples during acute or convalescent COVID-19. T cells, B-cell-depleted T cells, or PBMCs supplied cDNA or gDNA.

Authors' methods: Amplification with reference gene primers provided the estimates of nucleated cell counts. Sequencing used immunoSEQ multiplex PCR; TCRdb keeps in-frame clones, though not all of them. For V, J and clone size, that table is used; D and trimming come from the DNA. The sample carries some 240,000 clones, 80% to 90% recorded once. Seattle's enrolled individuals joined amid active infection and were then monitored longitudinally. Germline V gene sequence: CDR1 MGHRA, CDR2 YSYEKL. V was clipped by 0 bases and J by 4 bases, with 19 bases between them. The CDR3 length is 17 residues. Sequencing input: peripheral blood. The TCR sequence derives from a woman aged 70 to 79 with COVID-19, enrolled during active disease. The gene calls are TRBV4-1 and TRBJ2-7, with a weak D call TRBD2 (6 bases). The CDR3 bases are TGCGCCAGCAGCCAAGATAGGGGCGGGATTCTAAGGTACGAGCAGTACTTC. Amino acid sequence: CASSQDRGGILRYEQYF.